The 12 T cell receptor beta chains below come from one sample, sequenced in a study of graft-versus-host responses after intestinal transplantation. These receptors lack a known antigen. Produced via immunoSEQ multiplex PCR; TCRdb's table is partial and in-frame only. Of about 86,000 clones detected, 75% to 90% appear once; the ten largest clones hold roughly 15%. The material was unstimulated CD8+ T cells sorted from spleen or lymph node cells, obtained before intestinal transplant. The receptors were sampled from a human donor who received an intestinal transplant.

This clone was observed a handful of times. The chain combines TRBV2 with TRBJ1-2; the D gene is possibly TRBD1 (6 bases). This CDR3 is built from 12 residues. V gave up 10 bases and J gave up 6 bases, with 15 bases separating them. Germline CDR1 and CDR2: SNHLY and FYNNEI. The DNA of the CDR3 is TGTGCCACGACGGGGGGCGCGGATGGCTACACCTTC. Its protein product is CATTGGADGYTF.

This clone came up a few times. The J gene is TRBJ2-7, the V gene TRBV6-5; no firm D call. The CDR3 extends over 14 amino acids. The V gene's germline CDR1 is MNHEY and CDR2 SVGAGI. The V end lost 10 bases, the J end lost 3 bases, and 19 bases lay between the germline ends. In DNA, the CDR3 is TGTGCCACCACGGAATCCCCAGCGCACTACGAGCAGTACTTC. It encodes CATTESPAHYEQYF.

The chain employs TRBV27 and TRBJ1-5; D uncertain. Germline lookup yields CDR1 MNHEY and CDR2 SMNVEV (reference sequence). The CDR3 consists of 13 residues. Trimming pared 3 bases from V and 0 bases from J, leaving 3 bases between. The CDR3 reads CASSFHSNQPQHF. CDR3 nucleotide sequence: TGTGCCAGCAGTTTTCATAGCAATCAGCCCCAGCATTTT.

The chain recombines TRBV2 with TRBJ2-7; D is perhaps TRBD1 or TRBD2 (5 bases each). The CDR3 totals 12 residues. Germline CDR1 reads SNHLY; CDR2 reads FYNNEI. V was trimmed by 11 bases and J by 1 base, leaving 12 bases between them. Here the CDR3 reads CAGDRGSYEQYF. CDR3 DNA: TGTGCCGGGGACCGCGGGTCCTACGAGCAGTACTTC.

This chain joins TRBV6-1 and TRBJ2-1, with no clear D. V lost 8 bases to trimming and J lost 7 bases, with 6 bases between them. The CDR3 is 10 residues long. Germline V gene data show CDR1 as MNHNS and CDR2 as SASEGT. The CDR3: CASVGNEQFF. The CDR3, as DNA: TGTGCCAGCGTGGGAAATGAGCAGTTCTTC.

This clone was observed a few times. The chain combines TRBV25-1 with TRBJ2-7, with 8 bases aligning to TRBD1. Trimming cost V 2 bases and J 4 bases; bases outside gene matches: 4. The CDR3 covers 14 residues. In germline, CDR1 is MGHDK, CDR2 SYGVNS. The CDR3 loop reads CASSEPRTGYEQYF. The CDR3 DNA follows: TGTGCCAGCAGTGAACCCCGGACAGGGTACGAGCAGTACTTC.

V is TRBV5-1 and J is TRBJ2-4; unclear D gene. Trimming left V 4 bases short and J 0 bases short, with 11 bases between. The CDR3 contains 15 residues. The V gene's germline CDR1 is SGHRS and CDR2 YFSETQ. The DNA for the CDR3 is TGCGCCAGCAGCCCCAATTTACTAGCCAAAAACATTCAGTACTTC. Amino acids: CASSPNLLAKNIQYF.

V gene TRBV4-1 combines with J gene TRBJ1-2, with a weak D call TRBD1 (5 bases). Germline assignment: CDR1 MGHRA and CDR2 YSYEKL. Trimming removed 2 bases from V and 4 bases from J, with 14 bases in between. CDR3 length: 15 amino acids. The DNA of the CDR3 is TGCGCCAGCAGCCAACTGTGGGACCCCCTCTATGGCTACACCTTC. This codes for CASSQLWDPLYGYTF.

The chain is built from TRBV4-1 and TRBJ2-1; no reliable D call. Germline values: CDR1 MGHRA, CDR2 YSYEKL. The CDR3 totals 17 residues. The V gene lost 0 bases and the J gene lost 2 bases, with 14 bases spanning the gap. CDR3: CASSQDWQFRTYNEQFF. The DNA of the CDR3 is TGCGCCAGCAGCCAAGATTGGCAGTTCAGGACCTACAATGAGCAGTTCTTC.

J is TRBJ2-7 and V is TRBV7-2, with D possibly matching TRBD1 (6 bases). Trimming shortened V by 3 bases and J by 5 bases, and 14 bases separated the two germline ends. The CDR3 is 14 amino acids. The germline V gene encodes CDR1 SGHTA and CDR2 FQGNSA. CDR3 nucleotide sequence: TGTGCCAGCAGCTTGGAGAGGACAGTCGACGAGCAGTACTTC. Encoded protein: CASSLERTVDEQYF.

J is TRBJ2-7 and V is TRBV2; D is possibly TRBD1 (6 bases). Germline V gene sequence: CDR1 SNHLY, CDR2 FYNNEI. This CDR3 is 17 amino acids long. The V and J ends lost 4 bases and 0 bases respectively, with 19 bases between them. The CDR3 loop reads CASSGRKTGSSSYEQYF. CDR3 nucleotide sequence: TGTGCCAGCAGTGGAAGAAAGACAGGCTCTTCCTCCTACGAGCAGTACTTC.

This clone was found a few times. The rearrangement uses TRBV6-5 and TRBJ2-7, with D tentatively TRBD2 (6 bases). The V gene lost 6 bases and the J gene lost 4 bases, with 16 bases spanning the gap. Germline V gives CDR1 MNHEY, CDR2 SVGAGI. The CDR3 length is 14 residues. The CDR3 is CASSAGGALYEQYF. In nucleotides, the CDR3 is TGTGCCAGCAGCGCCGGGGGAGCCCTATACGAGCAGTACTTC.